A single sample gave rise to the 14 T cell receptor beta chains below, sequenced in a study of T cells expressing NK-cell markers. TCRdb re-called the 5' RACE reads; one entry per CDR3 protein, DNA not given. Recorded for this sample: 150,000 or so distinct CDR3 sequences. Specimen: blood T cells: a sorted CD56 or NKG2C T cell subset, CD4+ or CD8+ T cells, or bulk PBMC T cells (not recorded which). These receptors were collected from a woman in her fifties or sixties in good health.

V is TRBV27 and J is TRBJ1-5. Per germline, CDR1 MNHEY and CDR2 SMNVEV (reference sequence). The CDR3 has 15 residues. The CDR3 sequence: CASSLWGTGNQPQHF.

This CDR3 is CASSLETGGNNEQFF. The V and J genes are TRBV7-9 and TRBJ2-1; TCRdb names TRBD2, which stays unverified in the absence of DNA. The CDR3 covers 15 residues. Germline V lookup: CDR1 SEHNR, CDR2 FQNEAQ (reference sequence). Combining the CDR3 with reference TRBV7-9 and TRBJ2-1 gives the whole variable domain DTGVSQNPRHKITKRGQNVTFRCDPISEHNRLYWYRQTLGQGPEFLTYFQNEAQLEKSRLLSDRFSAERPKGSFSTLEIQRTEQGDSAMYLCASSLETGGNNEQFFGPGTRLTVL.

The rearrangement uses TRBV12-3 or TRBV12-4 and TRBJ2-7; TCRdb's assignment of TRBD2 cannot be checked, as there is no DNA. The CDR3 consists of 14 residues. The CDR3: CASSFGTRAYEQYF.

The V and J genes are TRBV20-1 and TRBJ2-3; TCRdb indicates TRBD1, and absent DNA this call remains unverified. Germline values: CDR1 DFQATT, CDR2 SNEGSKA (reference sequence). The CDR3 has 14 residues. The CDR3 sequence: CSASRRDVTDTQYF.

The rearrangement uses TRBV2 and TRBJ2-1; TCRdb selects TRBD2, and the lack of DNA leaves this call unchecked. CDR1 SNHLY and CDR2 FYNNEI come from the germline V gene. This CDR3 comprises 16 residues. The CDR3 here is CASSEGLGLEYDEQFF.

The CDR3 is CASRNVGPGARGEQYF. The chain is built from TRBV4-1 and TRBJ2-7; the TCRdb D gene call, TRBD1, has no DNA to confirm it. CDR3 length: 16 residues. Looked up from germline, CDR1 is MGHRA and CDR2 is YSYEKL.

The V call is TRBV27, the J call TRBJ2-1; TCRdb designates TRBD1, a call that cannot be tested without DNA. The germline V gene encodes CDR1 MNHEY and CDR2 SMNVEV (reference sequence). The CDR3 has 14 residues. The CDR3 spells CASSLTGVVSEQFF.

The gene calls are TRBV4-2 and TRBJ2-1; TCRdb outputs TRBD2, but without DNA this stays unchecked. CDR1 is LGHNA, CDR2 YNFKEQ, per germline. The CDR3 totals 16 residues. The CDR3 here is CASSNFAGGPGNEQFF.

The V and J genes are TRBV24-1 and TRBJ2-3; checking the TCRdb D call of TRBD2 is not possible without DNA. Germline CDR1 reads KGHDR; CDR2 reads SFDVKD. The CDR3 sequence is 16 residues long. The CDR3 loop is CATSDSQREGLDTQYF.

The chain links TRBV29-1 to TRBJ1-2; TCRdb selects TRBD1, and the lack of DNA leaves this call unchecked. The CDR3 is 16 residues long. Germline V gene sequence: CDR1 SQVTM, CDR2 ANQGSEA. CDR3 residues: CSVDSGKQGTRYGYTF.

V gene TRBV7-9 combines with J gene TRBJ1-1; TCRdb lists TRBD1, though no DNA is available to test this call. The CDR3 covers 17 residues. CDR1 and CDR2 from the germline V gene are SEHNR and FQNEAQ (reference sequence). The CDR3 reads CASSPSVGTDKNTEAFF.

The chain links TRBV27 to TRBJ2-7; TCRdb's D call of TRBD1 is untestable without DNA. Germline assignment: CDR1 MNHEY and CDR2 SMNVEV (reference sequence). The CDR3 extends over 13 amino acids. The CDR3 loop reads CASSHGITYEQYF.

The chain couples TRBV7-6 to TRBJ2-1; TCRdb's D gene call, TRBD2, goes unchecked for lack of DNA. Germline-derived CDR1 and CDR2 are SGHVS and FNYEAQ. The CDR3 is 18 amino acids. The chain's CDR3 is CASSLVGLAQPLYNEQFF.

The CDR3 region is CASSSGTGLLDEQFF. V is TRBV7-2 and J is TRBJ2-1; TCRdb's D call of TRBD1 is untestable without DNA. The CDR3 covers 15 residues. Germline-derived CDR1 and CDR2 are SGHTA and FQGNSA.